These T cell receptor beta chains were read from a single sample in a study of molecular identifiers for immune sequencing clone quantification. TCRdb redid the calling of the PCR reads with MiXCR, one entry per CDR3 protein. The table records 65,000 or so distinct CDR3 sequences, 18% of them present only once. Sequencing used naive CD8+ T cells from blood, with Jurkat cell RNA spiked in. The origin of the receptors is a human donor in good health. Some libraries in this study had Jurkat cell RNA spiked in. The conserved cysteine and the conserved F or W are not part of the CDR3 here. The size entry is marked missing in some rows and otherwise reads once, few, many or a size class.

j_call | clone_size | v_call | cdr3_aa
TRBJ2-3 | many | TRBV28 | ASSLGVLQY
TRBJ2-5 | many | TRBV7-9 | ASSSRPGGLQETQY
TRBJ1-5 | many | TRBV19 | ASSSTPGTTVNSNQPQH
TRBJ1-5 | many | TRBV6-6 | ASIGTGDQPQH
TRBJ1-1 | many | TRBV6-1 | ASRPPVGLNTEAF
TRBJ1-4 | many | TRBV9 | ASSSPLNEKLF
TRBJ2-3 | many | TRBV4-1 | ASSGLAGVGNTQY
TRBJ2-3 | few | TRBV5-1 | ASSLGPVRGTDTQY
TRBJ1-3 | few | TRBV10-3 | AIRITGGTGNTIY
TRBJ2-1 | - | TRBV9 | ASSDTSGSKYEQF
TRBJ2-1 | many | TRBV7-9 | ASSVTTGSSYNEQF
TRBJ2-7 | many | TRBV5-1 | ASSFIGTSGLSIYEQY
TRBJ2-5 | medium-sized | TRBV7-2 | ASSFIRGLAGAAETQY
TRBJ2-6 | many | TRBV2 | ASSEPGANVLT
TRBJ2-5 | few | TRBV28 | ASSFGLGEVQETQY
TRBJ2-7 | few | TRBV9 | ASSPRLAEVGEQY
TRBJ2-7 | many | TRBV30 | AWTDGSRNEQY